This T cell receptor (beta chain) came from a study of blood T cell repertoires in COVID-19. Germline CDR1 LGHNA, CDR2 YSLEER. Trimming left V 3 bases short and J 4 bases short, with 13 bases between. The CDR3 spans 15 residues. The protocol was immunoSEQ multiplex PCR, while the TCRdb copy is restricted to in-frame clones and leaves out a portion. The sample shows 50,000 to 80,000 clones, more than 60% of them seen only once. Material for sequencing was peripheral blood. The rearrangement links TRBV4-3 to TRBJ1-5, with a possible D match to TRBD1 (6 bases). The source of this sequence is a human donor in a cohort sampled during active COVID-19. The CDR3, as DNA: TGCGCCAGCAGCCAGGAACAGGGTATAAATCAGCCCCAGCATTTT. This translates into CASSQEQGINQPQHF.